This passage covers 20 T cell receptor beta chains from one sample sequenced in a study of T-cell reconstitution after alpha-beta-depleted transplantation in children. Unique molecular identifiers were incorporated when the TCRbeta library was constructed. TCRdb redid the calling of the PCR reads with MiXCR, one entry per CDR3 protein. This sample has tens of thousands of distinct CDR3 sequences, with roughly 4.5% found just once. Sequencing was performed on PBMCs, mostly from graft donor cells, taken 180 days after TCRalphabeta/CD19-depleted stem cell transplant. The source is a boy in the first two years of life who had a stem cell transplant for acute myeloid leukemia, so the T cells may come from the graft donor.

Ten or more counts support this clonotype. The chain has TRBV29-1 and TRBJ2-7, with 13 positions matching TRBD2. The CDR3 sequence is 16 residues long. Germline trimming cut 4 bases from V and 4 bases from J; bases unmatched to any gene: 10. CDR1 SQVTM and CDR2 ANQGSEA come from the germline V gene. The chain's CDR3 is CSVVGTSGVRNYEQYF. Written as DNA, the CDR3 is TGCAGCGTTGTGGGGACTAGCGGGGTGAGGAATTACGAGCAGTACTTC.

The table lists this clonotype with many counts. V gene TRBV12-3 or TRBV12-4 combines with J gene TRBJ1-2, with D perhaps matching TRBD1 (5 bases). V lost 6 bases and J lost 0, with 11 bases in between. The CDR3 length is 14 residues. CDR3 sequence reads: CASSSGPANYGYTF. The CDR3 nucleotides are TGTGCCAGCAGCTCGGGACCCGCTAACTATGGCTACACCTTC.

This clonotype was detected many times. The chain combines TRBV6-1 with TRBJ2-1; D call uncertain. V was cut by 6 bases and J by 7 bases, with 13 bases left in between. CDR1 and CDR2 (germline): MNHNS, SASEGT. The CDR3 has 13 residues. The CDR3 protein is CASRRGSHNEQFF. For the CDR3, the DNA is TGTGCCAGCAGACGTGGGTCACATAATGAGCAGTTCTTC.

This clonotype has a count of ten or more. This chain connects TRBV12-3 or TRBV12-4 to TRBJ1-5; D possibly corresponds to TRBD1 (6 bases). V was cut by 2 bases and J by 1 base, with 15 bases left in between. The CDR3 runs 17 residues. The CDR3 DNA reads TGTGCCAGCAGTTTAAGGGGACACGGGGGAAGCAATCAGCCCCAGCATTTT. It is translated as CASSLRGHGGSNQPQHF.

This clonotype was recorded at least ten times. V is TRBV4-1 and J is TRBJ2-2; D uncertain. The CDR3 extends over 17 amino acids. The V end lost 0 bases, the J end lost 0 bases, and 11 bases lay between the germline ends. Germline CDR1 and CDR2: MGHRA and YSYEKL. The chain's CDR3 is CASSQDKEDANTGELFF. In DNA form, the CDR3 reads TGCGCCAGCAGCCAAGATAAAGAAGACGCGAACACCGGGGAGCTGTTTTTT.

This clonotype was detected ten times or more. The chain employs TRBV20-1 and TRBJ2-1, with no clear D. This CDR3 has 14 amino acids. V was trimmed by 3 bases and J by 4 bases, leaving 13 bases between them. The germline CDR1 and CDR2 sequences are DFQATT and SNEGSKA (reference sequence). The CDR3 nucleotides are TGCAGTGCTAGTCTCGCTCTGGGGTACAATGAGCAGTTCTTC. Translation gives CSASLALGYNEQFF.

This clonotype was counted ten times or more. This rearrangement joins TRBV10-3 to TRBJ1-2, with a possible D match to TRBD1 (5 bases). The germline V gene encodes CDR1 ENHRY and CDR2 SYGVKD. This CDR3 is 13 amino acids long. The germline V and J ends were trimmed by 2 bases and 3 bases, with 7 bases remaining between them. CDR3 loop: CAISETGYYGYTF. In DNA, the CDR3 is TGTGCCATCAGTGAGACAGGCTACTATGGCTACACCTTC.

This clonotype was observed many times. The rearrangement joins TRBV20-1 to TRBJ1-5; D is undetermined. Germline-derived CDR1 and CDR2 are DFQATT and SNEGSKA (reference sequence). Trimming removed 6 bases from V and 4 bases from J, with 16 bases in between. The CDR3 is 14 residues long. CDR3 amino acids: CSAVLAPGNQPQHF. CDR3 sequence (DNA): TGCAGTGCCGTTCTCGCTCCGGGGAATCAGCCCCAGCATTTT.

This clonotype was counted at least ten times. The genes are TRBV4-1 and TRBJ2-2; TRBD1 is a possible D gene (5 bases). Trimming stripped 1 base from V and 1 base from J, with 10 bases between. CDR1 is MGHRA, CDR2 YSYEKL, per germline. The CDR3 spans 16 residues. As DNA, the CDR3 is TGCGCCAGCAGCCAAGTCGCAGGGCTGAACACCGGGGAGCTGTTTTTT. Translating it yields CASSQVAGLNTGELFF.

This clonotype has ten or more counts. The chain recombines TRBV19 with TRBJ2-7; 9 bases agree with TRBD1. Germline CDR1 is LNHDA and CDR2 is SQIVND (reference sequence). Losses at the gene ends were 4 bases for V and 4 bases for J; bases not matched to a gene: 11. This CDR3 is built from 16 residues. CDR3 protein: CASSTLTGGKLYEQYF. CDR3 coding DNA: TGTGCCAGTAGTACTCTTACAGGGGGCAAGTTATACGAGCAGTACTTC.

Many counts were recorded for this clonotype. J is TRBJ2-3 and V is TRBV9; TRBD2 matches 8 bases. This CDR3 is 16 amino acids long. V lost 0 bases and J lost 0; bases outside the gene matches: 3. The germline gives CDR1 SGDLS, CDR2 YYNGEE. CDR3 coding DNA: TGTGCCAGCAGCGTAGCGAAGCGGGGGAGCACAGATACGCAGTATTTT. Its protein is CASSVAKRGSTDTQYF.

This clonotype has ten or more counts. The chain uses TRBV29-1 and TRBJ1-2, with TRBD1 as a possible D gene (5 bases). The CDR3 spans 13 residues. Per the germline V gene, CDR1 is SQVTM and CDR2 is ANQGSEA. With 5 bases removed from V and 4 bases from J, the gap between germline ends came to 14 bases. CDR3 nucleotide sequence: TGCAGCGTTATCCAGGGAGGGTCCTATGGCTACACCTTC. The encoded protein is CSVIQGGSYGYTF.

Many counts were recorded for this clonotype. The chain combines TRBV29-1 with TRBJ1-4; D gene unclear. V lost 0 bases to trimming and J lost 11 bases, with 13 bases between them. The CDR3 runs 13 residues. CDR1 and CDR2 (germline): SQVTM, ANQGSEA. CDR3 loop: CSVEEDAPTKLFF. CDR3 bases: TGCAGCGTTGAAGAAGATGCCCCGACGAAACTGTTTTTT.

In this sample, this clonotype turned up many times. The rearrangement joins TRBV5-4 to TRBJ2-7, with no clear D. This CDR3 spans 13 amino acids. Germline CDR1 is SGHNT and CDR2 is YYREEE (reference sequence). Trimming cost V 0 bases and J 4 bases, with 8 bases left between them. The CDR3 here is CASSLGVNYEQYV. The DNA of the CDR3 is TGTGCCAGCAGCTTGGGGGTCAATTACGAGCAGTACGTC.

On this clonotype itself: This may arise from a read error, as a much more abundant clone is one base away. J is TRBJ2-7 and V is TRBV7-9; the match to TRBD2 covers 9 bases. The germline V gene encodes CDR1 SEHNR and CDR2 FQNEAQ (reference sequence). V trimming: 5 bases; J trimming: 6 bases; junction bases outside the gene matches: 11. The CDR3 has 15 residues. CDR3 protein: CASSPPPRGGFEQYF. In DNA form, the CDR3 reads TGTGCCAGCAGCCCCCCCCCGCGGGGGGGCTTCGAGCAGTACTTC.

Ten or more counts support this clonotype. The CDR3 coding sequence is TGTGCCAGCAGCCCAGGGACAGGCGCTCGGGAGACCCAGTACTTC. Translation gives CASSPGTGARETQYF. This chain joins TRBV7-9 and TRBJ2-5, with TRBD1 matching 8 bases. The V segment lost 5 bases and the J segment 5 bases; nucleotides outside the gene matches: 10. The CDR3 has 15 amino acids. Germline assignment: CDR1 SEHNR and CDR2 FQNEAQ (reference sequence).

The table lists this clonotype with many counts. This sequence joins TRBV5-1 and TRBJ2-5; 7 bases fit TRBD2. Germline V gene data show CDR1 as SGHRS and CDR2 as YFSETQ. This CDR3 spans 14 amino acids. Trimming at V came to 0 bases and at J to 1 base, leaving 0 bases not matched to a gene. The DNA for the CDR3 is TGCGCCAGCAGCTTGGGACTAGCCCAAGAGACCCAGTACTTC. This encodes CASSLGLAQETQYF.

This clonotype was recorded many times. This chain connects TRBV20-1 to TRBJ2-7; TRBD1 is a possible D gene (6 bases). The CDR3 loop spans 12 amino acids. The ends were cut back, 2 bases at V and 3 bases at J, with 8 bases in the middle. Germline CDR1 DFQATT, CDR2 SNEGSKA (reference sequence). The CDR3 is CSARLDSYEQYV. The DNA of the CDR3 is TGCAGTGCTAGATTGGACAGCTACGAGCAGTACGTC.

This clonotype has at least ten counts. The chain employs TRBV20-1 and TRBJ1-2, with 10 bases that match TRBD1. The trim removed 2 bases at V and 2 bases at J, leaving 11 bases unmatched. CDR1 is DFQATT, CDR2 SNEGSKA, per germline (reference sequence). CDR3 size: 17 residues. In DNA form, the CDR3 reads TGCAGTGCTAGAACGGGCGACAGGGGGCCACCGAACTATGGCTACACCTTC. The encoded protein is CSARTGDRGPPNYGYTF.

The chain uses TRBV12-3 or TRBV12-4 and TRBJ1-4; 9 nucleotides align to TRBD1. The length of the CDR3 is 14 residues. V was pared by 6 bases and J by 7 bases, with 6 bases of the junction left unmatched. Here the CDR3 DNA reads TGTGCCAGCAGCCGCAGACAGGGGGGTGAAAAACTGTTTTTT. This codes for CASSRRQGGEKLFF.